This TCR beta chain is from a study of cytomegalovirus exposure and HLA in healthy donors. Whole-study findings and limits: Analyzed later, most CMV-associated TCR beta chains appeared HLA-restricted.

Germline V CDR1 and CDR2: MNHNS, SASEGT. V was clipped by 4 bases and J by 4 bases, with 8 bases between them. There are 14 residues in the CDR3. Primers for the PCR totalled 60 Vbeta and 13 Jbeta. Generated by immunoSEQ multiplex PCR, the TCRdb table keeps only in-frame clones and is missing some. The top ten hold about 3.4% of the sample, which has roughly 150,000 clones, 65% to 80% seen once. On this clone: Its target is not known.

Sequenced sample: PBMCs. The J gene is TRBJ1-6, the V gene TRBV6-1; D gene uncertain. The receptor was derived from a male donor in good health and CMV-seronegative. CDR3 region: CASSARSYNSPLHF. In nucleotides, the CDR3 is TGTGCCAGCAGTGCGAGAAGTTATAATTCACCCCTCCACTTT.